The rows below give T cell receptor beta chains drawn from one sample of a study of regulatory T cells in long-lasting Graves disease. MiXCR, run by TCRdb on the multiplex PCR reads, gives a single entry per CDR3 protein. In the table there are approximately 400,000 distinct CDR3 sequences, 23% of which are singletons. This material consisted of peripheral blood mononuclear cells (PBMCs), taken when the disease was refractory, from a patient treated with antithyroid drugs. These receptors all stem from a female donor with Graves disease. Each CDR3 is given with its conserved first and last residue. A D gene is named only where the DNA matches it firmly. The listing skips clone size in some rows; elsewhere it reads once, few, many or a size class.

.	few	TRBV5-1	TRBJ1-4	TGCGCCAGCAGCTTGGAGGGGGTGTCACATGAAAAACTGTTTTTT	CASSLEGVSHEKLFF
.	many	TRBV27	TRBJ1-6	TGTGCCAGCAGTTCTATCCCGGGAGTCCCACCCCTCCACTTT	CASSSIPGVPPLHF
TRBD1	.	TRBV4-1	TRBJ2-7	TGCGCCAGCAGCCAAGACCACGCCGGGACAGGGGGCTACGAGCAGTACTTC	CASSQDHAGTGGYEQYF
.	many	TRBV15	TRBJ2-5	TGTGCCACCGATAAGAACCCCGATGTTTGGGAGACCCAGTACTTC	CATDKNPDVWETQYF
.	few	TRBV2	TRBJ2-5	TGTGCCAGCAGTGAAGCGTTGGCCGCGGGCCAAGAGACCCAGTACTTC	CASSEALAAGQETQYF
.	few	TRBV7-7	TRBJ2-7	TGTGCCAGCAGCTTACGTGTGCAGGATCGCGAGCAGTACTTC	CASSLRVQDREQYF
TRBD2	.	TRBV6-2/TRBV6-3	TRBJ2-1	TGTGCCAGCAGTTACATGGGGACTAGCCTTCTTGGGCAGTTCTTC	CASSYMGTSLLGQFF
.	.	TRBV5-1	TRBJ2-5	TGCGCCAGCAGCTTAAGTCCCCGAGGGGCCACCCAGTACTTC	CASSLSPRGATQYF
TRBD1	.	TRBV28	TRBJ2-2	TGTGCCAGCAGTTTAGGTAGACAGGGGCGCCCTACCGGGGAGCTGTTTTTT	CASSLGRQGRPTGELFF
.	.	TRBV20-1	TRBJ2-7	TGCAGTGCTAGTAACCGATGGGGGAACGAGCAGTACTTC	CSASNRWGNEQYF
TRBD1	few	TRBV5-6	TRBJ1-4	TGTGCCAGCAGCTTGGGGGACAGGGTTACGGAAAAACTGTTTTTT	CASSLGDRVTEKLFF
TRBD1	.	TRBV28	TRBJ2-1	TGTGCCAGCAGTTTCCACAGGGGGGAAGGCAATGAGCAGTTCTTC	CASSFHRGEGNEQFF
TRBD2	many	TRBV6-1	TRBJ2-5	TGTGCCAGCAGTACAACGGGAGGGAGATGGTACCAAGAGACCCAGTACTTC	CASSTTGGRWYQETQYF
.	many	TRBV27	TRBJ2-7	TGTGCCAGCAGTTTCTCTCTTGGGGGGCCACAAAACGAGCAGTACTTC	CASSFSLGGPQNEQYF
TRBD2	many	TRBV2	TRBJ2-5	TGTGCCAGCATCGGACCGGGACTAGTTCTGGAGACCCAGTACTTC	CASIGPGLVLETQYF
TRBD1	.	TRBV7-2	TRBJ2-2	TGTGCCAGCAGCCGCGGGACAGGGGGTAACACCGGGGAGCTGTTTTTT	CASSRGTGGNTGELFF
TRBD2	once	TRBV27	TRBJ2-3	TGTGCCAGCAGCTTAGCGGGAGGGACCACAGGTACGCAGTATTTT	CASSLAGGTTGTQYF
.	.	TRBV19	TRBJ2-1	TGTGCCTCGACTAGTCTCAACAATGAGCAGTTCTTC	CASTSLNNEQFF
.	many	TRBV10-3	TRBJ1-4	TGTGCCATCAGTGCTTTCACCAATGAAAAACTGTTTTTT	CAISAFTNEKLFF
.	.	TRBV18	TRBJ2-5	TGTGCCAGCTCACGAGGGGGAAGGGAGACCCAGTACTTC	CASSRGGRETQYF
.	.	TRBV6-1	TRBJ2-1	TGTGCCAGCAGTGAATGGGGGCCCGCTGAGCAGTTCTTC	CASSEWGPAEQFF
.	.	TRBV10-3	TRBJ1-1	TGTGCCATCGGGCAAGTGAACACTGAAGCTTTCTTT	CAIGQVNTEAFF
.	.	TRBV19	TRBJ1-2	TGTGCCAGTAGGACTACAGGACTAGACTATGGCTACACCTTC	CASRTTGLDYGYTF